Below are 24 T cell receptor beta chains sequenced from a single sample in a study of regulatory T cells in long-lasting Graves disease. Time point of the sample: newly diagnosed GD, antithyroid drugs for less than 3 months. There was RNA extracted from PBMCs, and the TCR library was made from it. Construction of the TCR beta libraries employed iRepertoire HTBI primers in conjunction with Arm-PCR of CDR3 regions. Each CDR3 protein gets one entry after TCRdb re-called the multiplex PCR reads with MiXCR. The table has a few hundred thousand distinct CDR3 sequences, approximately 15% seen once; the top ten hold approximately 17%. The data were also submitted as part of a second study, on T cells in Graves' hyperthyroidism and ophthalmopathy.

This specimen was peripheral blood mononuclear cells (PBMCs), taken at new diagnosis, from a patient treated with antithyroid drugs. Source of these receptors: a woman in her fifties or sixties with Graves disease.

This clonotype was counted at least ten times. The chain is built from TRBV19 and TRBJ1-6; D not certain. This CDR3 comprises 14 residues. The germline CDR1 and CDR2 sequences are LNHDA and SQIVND (reference sequence). V shed 5 bases and J shed 10 bases, with 15 bases lying between them. For the CDR3, the DNA is TGTGCCAGTAGTCCCGGATCCCGTTCGTCACCCCTCCACTTT. Translation gives CASSPGSRSSPLHF.

Comment on this clonotype: This could be a read error, since a much larger clone is one nucleotide away. J is TRBJ2-1 and V is TRBV6-2 or TRBV6-3; TRBD1 matches at 12 bases. Losses at the gene ends were 3 bases for V and 10 bases for J; bases not matched to a gene: 10. The CDR3 contains 16 residues. Germline lookup yields CDR1 MNHEY and CDR2 SVGEGT. The CDR3 nucleotides are TGTGCCAGCAGTTATGGGGGGACAGGGGGCTCCTACGAGCAGTTCTTC. It specifies CASSYGGTGGSYEQFF.

This clonotype was counted ten times or more. The junction shows a germline mismatch at one end, possibly a read error. The chain uses TRBV5-1 and TRBJ1-5; D remains ambiguous. The CDR3 length is 13 residues. The germline V gene has CDR1 SGHRS and CDR2 YFSETQ. The CDR3 here is CASSAVGNQPQHF. CDR3 nucleotides: TGTGCCAGCAGCGCCGTGGGCAATCAGCCCCAGCATTTT.

This clonotype was picked up many times. The V call is TRBV30, the J call TRBJ1-5, with 8 positions matching TRBD1. The CDR3 runs to 15 residues. V lost 2 bases, J lost 5 bases, and 8 bases stayed unmatched. Germline V gene sequence: CDR1 GTSNPN, CDR2 SVGIG (reference sequence). For the CDR3, the DNA is TGTGCCTGGAGTCCCCCAAGACAGGGGTATCAGCCCCAGCATTTT. This encodes CAWSPPRQGYQPQHF.

This clonotype was found many times. The chain recombines TRBV3-1 with TRBJ2-2, with D tentatively TRBD2 (6 bases). The CDR3 consists of 16 residues. CDR1 is LGHDT and CDR2 is YNNKEL in the germline V gene (reference sequence). V lost 2 bases to trimming and J lost 4 bases, with 14 bases between them. Here the CDR3 reads CASSQRLGRGTGELFF. DNA for the CDR3: TGTGCCAGCAGCCAACGACTAGGCCGTGGCACCGGGGAGCTGTTTTTT.

The V and J genes are TRBV20-1 and TRBJ1-6, with 7 bases identical to TRBD1. This CDR3 comprises 14 residues. Germline V gene data show CDR1 as DFQATT and CDR2 as SNEGSKA (reference sequence). Unmatched junction bases numbered 1, after V lost 0 bases and J lost 5 bases. In DNA form, the CDR3 reads TGCAGTGCTAGAGAACAGGGGAATAATTCACCCCTCCACTTT. This encodes CSAREQGNNSPLHF.

This chain connects TRBV24-1 to TRBJ2-3; D not resolved. The CDR3 totals 16 residues. The ends were cut back, 4 bases at V and 1 base at J, with 14 bases in the middle. The germline CDR1 and CDR2 sequences are KGHDR and SFDVKD. CDR3 sequence reads: CATSDTRPQGTDTQYF. In DNA, the CDR3 is TGTGCCACCAGTGACACGCGCCCCCAGGGCACAGATACGCAGTATTTT.

This clonotype occurred many times. The chain combines TRBV29-1 with TRBJ2-1; TRBD2 aligns across 7 bases. The CDR3 runs 15 residues. Germline CDR1 reads SQVTM; CDR2 reads ANQGSEA. The junction had 9 bases not matched to a gene; V was cut back by 2 bases and J by 5 bases. The CDR3: CSVETGGGPHNEQFF. The CDR3 DNA reads TGCAGCGTTGAAACGGGAGGAGGGCCTCACAATGAGCAGTTCTTC.

This clonotype was counted only a few times. The V and J genes are TRBV5-4 and TRBJ2-7, with a tentative D call TRBD1 (5 bases). There are 16 residues in the CDR3. Germline-derived CDR1 and CDR2 are SGHNT and YYREEE (reference sequence). Trimming removed 2 bases at V and 6 bases at J, with 21 bases between. The CDR3 DNA reads TGTGCCAGCAGCTTCGCAGGGTCCAACTTAAGAGGCGAGCAGTACTTC. This encodes CASSFAGSNLRGEQYF.

Many counts were recorded for this clonotype. The gene calls are TRBV7-2 and TRBJ2-1; D is uncertain. The CDR3 is 16 amino acids. Germline loops: CDR1 SGHTA, CDR2 FQGNSA. Trimming cost V 1 base and J 2 bases, with 12 bases left between them. CDR3 sequence: CASSLVPAVTYNEQFF. The DNA for the CDR3 is TGTGCCAGCAGCTTAGTGCCCGCGGTTACCTACAATGAGCAGTTCTTC.

This clonotype was seen many times. This sequence joins TRBV7-9 and TRBJ2-7, with D possibly matching TRBD1 (5 bases). V lost 4 bases and J 3 bases, leaving 16 bases between the germline ends. Germline lookup yields CDR1 SEHNR and CDR2 FQNEAQ (reference sequence). This CDR3 is built from 15 residues. The chain's CDR3 is CASSSGSTAIYEQYF. The CDR3, as DNA: TGTGCCAGCAGCTCAGGTTCGACAGCGATCTACGAGCAGTACTTC.

This clonotype showed up many times. This rearrangement joins TRBV13 to TRBJ2-7; TRBD2 aligns across 7 bases. CDR3 length: 14 residues. The germline V gene has CDR1 PRHDT and CDR2 FYEKMQ (reference sequence). After removal of 4 bases from V and 4 bases from J, the junction contained 7 bases not matched to a gene. The CDR3 is CASSWEGVGYEQYF. The CDR3 nucleotides read TGTGCCAGCAGCTGGGAGGGCGTGGGGTACGAGCAGTACTTC. The full variable domain, in which reference TRBV13 and TRBJ2-7 provide the parts outside the CDR3, is AAGVIQSPRHLIKEKRETATLKCYPIPRHDTVYWYQQGPGQDPQFLISFYEKMQSDKGSIPDRFSAQQFSDYHSELNMSSLELGDSALYFCASSWEGVGYEQYFGPGTRLTVT.

This clonotype was detected many times. The chain carries TRBV28 and TRBJ2-2; D gene ambiguous. Trimming removed 6 bases from V and 6 bases from J, with 14 bases in between. CDR3 size: 14 residues. Per the germline V gene, CDR1 is MDHEN and CDR2 is SYDVKM. The CDR3 region is CASSRTVVAGELFF. CDR3 nucleotide sequence: TGTGCCAGCAGCCGGACGGTCGTGGCCGGGGAGCTGTTTTTT.

This clonotype was observed many times. V usage is TRBV2 and J usage is TRBJ2-1; tentative D call: TRBD2 (6 bases). CDR1 and CDR2 from the germline V gene are SNHLY and FYNNEI. The CDR3 has 13 amino acids. The V gene lost 8 bases and the J gene lost 2 bases, with 10 bases spanning the gap. This CDR3 is CASYRGTYNEQFF. The DNA of the CDR3 is TGTGCCAGCTACCGGGGGACCTACAATGAGCAGTTCTTC.

About this clonotype itself: A read error is possible here, since a much larger clone lies one base away. The chain combines TRBV13 with TRBJ1-1; 9 bases line up with TRBD1. The V gene's germline CDR1 is PRHDT and CDR2 FYEKMQ (reference sequence). The CDR3 spans 16 residues. V shed 5 bases, J shed 4 bases, and the junction held 11 bases outside the gene matches. The CDR3: CASSTGTGIMITEAFF. CDR3 coding DNA: TGTGCCAGCAGCACCGGGACAGGGATAATGATCACTGAAGCTTTCTTT.

Comments on this clonotype: A read error is the likely source, as a far larger clone sits one nucleotide away. The J gene is TRBJ2-1, the V gene TRBV2, with 8 bases matching TRBD2. The CDR3 has 19 amino acids. Germline-derived CDR1 and CDR2 are SNHLY and FYNNEI. The CDR3 sequence is CASSLAAGGTLTGYNERFF. The CDR3 DNA reads as TGTGCCAGCAGTTTAGCGGCGGGAGGTACCCTGACTGGCTACAATGAGCGGTTCTTC.

The gene calls are TRBV6-5 and TRBJ2-2, with TRBD2 matching 12 bases. V was pared by 0 bases and J by 3 bases, with 8 bases of the junction left unmatched. Germline loops: CDR1 MNHEY, CDR2 SVGAGI. This CDR3 comprises 19 residues. The CDR3 DNA reads TGTGCCAGCAGTTACTCGGCTAGCGGGAGGGCCTTGTACACCGGGGAGCTGTTTTTT. Protein sequence: CASSYSASGRALYTGELFF.

This clonotype was seen at least ten times. CDR3 nucleotides: TGCAGTGCTAGAGGATTTCCGGGACAGGGTAACGAGCAGTACTTC. Protein product: CSARGFPGQGNEQYF. This chain connects TRBV20-1 to TRBJ2-7, with 9 positions matching TRBD1. Germline assignment: CDR1 DFQATT and CDR2 SNEGSKA (reference sequence). There are 15 residues in the CDR3. V trimming: 1 base; J trimming: 5 bases; junction bases outside the gene matches: 9.

Note on this clonotype: Given the absence of the conserved phenylalanine or tryptophan at the CDR3 end, a read error is likely. J is TRBJ2-5 and V is TRBV10-3; 8 bases map to TRBD2. Germline V gene sequence: CDR1 ENHRY, CDR2 SYGVKD. CDR3 length: 14 residues. V trimming: 4 bases; J trimming: 2 bases; junction bases outside the gene matches: 3. CDR3 in DNA: TGTGCCATCAGTGGGACTAGCAGACAAGAGACCCAGTACTCC. It yields the protein CAISGTSRQETQYS.

The chain is built from TRBV20-1 and TRBJ2-1, with 15 bases that match TRBD2. Germline V gene sequence: CDR1 DFQATT, CDR2 SNEGSKA (reference sequence). There are 19 residues in the CDR3. Trimming removed 0 bases from V and 4 bases from J; junction bases left unmatched: 10. The CDR3 region is CSARDFGTSGRNEYNEQFF. The CDR3 region has the DNA TGCAGTGCTAGAGATTTCGGGACTAGCGGGAGGAACGAATACAATGAGCAGTTCTTC.

This clonotype was counted many times. This chain links TRBV28 with TRBJ2-7; TRBD1 matches 7 bases. V was clipped by 5 bases and J by 6 bases; unmatched bases: 10. The CDR3 contains 14 residues. Germline V CDR1 and CDR2: MDHEN, SYDVKM. In nucleotides, the CDR3 is TGTGCCAGCAGTCCGGACAGGCTTACGATCGAGCAGTACTTC. Amino acid sequence: CASSPDRLTIEQYF.

Ten or more counts support this clonotype. DNA of the CDR3: TGTGCCACCGCTCGGGGGATTAATGAAAAACTGTTTTTT. The encoded protein is CATARGINEKLFF. This sequence joins TRBV6-1 and TRBJ1-4; maybe TRBD1 (5 bases). Germline CDR1 is MNHNS and CDR2 is SASEGT. V lost 10 bases and J 4 bases, leaving 13 bases between the germline ends. The CDR3 has 13 amino acids.

As regards this clonotype: It may be a read error: a sequence one base away is much more abundant. The chain combines TRBV6-9 with TRBJ2-1; 14 nucleotides agree with TRBD2. In germline, CDR1 is MNHGY, CDR2 SVAAGI. CDR3 length equals 20 residues. V shed 3 bases and J 4 bases; nucleotides not matched to a gene: 14. The DNA of the CDR3 is TGTGCCAGCAGTTACCACCCCGGGACTAGCGGGAGAGGGTTTTACAATGAGCAGTTCTTC. As protein: CASSYHPGTSGRGFYNEQFF.

The genes are TRBV10-3 and TRBJ2-1; D is possibly TRBD1 or TRBD2 (6 bases each). Germline V lookup: CDR1 ENHRY, CDR2 SYGVKD. CDR3 length equals 15 residues. The V and J ends lost 4 bases and 4 bases respectively, with 14 bases between them. The CDR3 is CAISGKGEAYNEQFF. The CDR3 nucleotides read TGTGCCATCAGTGGGAAGGGGGAGGCTTACAATGAGCAGTTCTTC.